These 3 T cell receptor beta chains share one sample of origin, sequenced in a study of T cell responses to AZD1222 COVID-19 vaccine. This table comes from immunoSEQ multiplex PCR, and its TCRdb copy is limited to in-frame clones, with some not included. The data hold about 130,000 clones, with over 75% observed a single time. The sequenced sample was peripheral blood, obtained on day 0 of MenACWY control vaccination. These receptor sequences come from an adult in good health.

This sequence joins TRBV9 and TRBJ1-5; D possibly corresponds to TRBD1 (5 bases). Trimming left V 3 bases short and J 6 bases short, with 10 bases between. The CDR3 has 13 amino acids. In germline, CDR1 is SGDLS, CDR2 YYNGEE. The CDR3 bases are TGTGCCAGCAGCGCCTCAGGGACTCAGCCCCAGCATTTT. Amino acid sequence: CASSASGTQPQHF. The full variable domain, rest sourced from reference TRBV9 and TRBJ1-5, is DSGVTQTPKHLITATGQRVTLRCSPRSGDLSVYWYQQSLDQGLQFLIQYYNGEERAKGNILERFSAQQFPDLHSELNLSSLELGDSALYFCASSASGTQPQHFGDGTRLSIL.

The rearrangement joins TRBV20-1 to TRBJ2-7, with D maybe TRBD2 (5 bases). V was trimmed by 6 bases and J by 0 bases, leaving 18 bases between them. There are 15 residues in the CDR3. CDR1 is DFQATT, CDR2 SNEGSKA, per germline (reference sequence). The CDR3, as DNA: TGCAGTGCCAGTCCGGTTGTCGGAGGCTCCTACGAGCAGTACTTC. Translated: CSASPVVGGSYEQYF.

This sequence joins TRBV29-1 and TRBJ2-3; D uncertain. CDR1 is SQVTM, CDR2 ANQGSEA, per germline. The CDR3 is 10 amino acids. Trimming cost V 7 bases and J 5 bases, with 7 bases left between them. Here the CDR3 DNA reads TGCAGCGCCTCCCAAGATACGCAGTATTTT. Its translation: CSASQDTQYF.